This TCR beta chain derives from a study of beta chain features in type 1 diabetes. Of the isolated RNA, all was reverse transcribed, and so the sequenced material was expressed TCRB transcripts. The assay was immunoSEQ multiplex PCR, and TCRdb's table has in-frame clones only and misses some. In the table there are 680,000 or so clones, around a sixth of which are singletons. V was clipped by 7 bases and J by 6 bases; unmatched bases: 10. In germline, CDR1 is SGHTA, CDR2 FQGNSA. This CDR3 is 15 amino acids long. This clone was counted a few times. The TCR originated in a man between 18 and 35 years old in good health. The rearrangement links TRBV7-2 to TRBJ2-2, with 8 bases identical to TRBD1. Sequenced material: naive CD4+ T cells from blood. CDR3 DNA sequence: TGTGCCAGCACCCTTAGCCAGGGGGCGTCCGGGGAGCTGTTTTTT. It specifies CASTLSQGASGELFF.